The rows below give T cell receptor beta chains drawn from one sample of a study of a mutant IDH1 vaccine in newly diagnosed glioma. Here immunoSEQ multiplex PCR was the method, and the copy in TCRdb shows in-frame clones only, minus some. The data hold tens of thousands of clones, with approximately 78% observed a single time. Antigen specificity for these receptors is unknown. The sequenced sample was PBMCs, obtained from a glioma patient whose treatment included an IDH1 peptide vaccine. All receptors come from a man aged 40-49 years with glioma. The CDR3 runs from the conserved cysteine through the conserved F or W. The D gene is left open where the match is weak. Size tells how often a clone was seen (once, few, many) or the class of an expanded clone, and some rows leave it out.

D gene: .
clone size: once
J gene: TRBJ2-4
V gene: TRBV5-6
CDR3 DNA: TGTGCCAGCAGCTTGGATGTGACTACCAAAAACATTCAGTACTTC
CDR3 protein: CASSLDVTTKNIQYF

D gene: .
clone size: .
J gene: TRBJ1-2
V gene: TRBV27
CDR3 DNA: TGTGCCAGCAGTCGAAAGGGACCGGATTCTAACTATGGCTACACCTTC
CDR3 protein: CASSRKGPDSNYGYTF

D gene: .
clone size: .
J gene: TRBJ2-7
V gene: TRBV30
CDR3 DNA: TGTGCCTGCGACAGATCCTACGAGCAGTACTTC
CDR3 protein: CACDRSYEQYF

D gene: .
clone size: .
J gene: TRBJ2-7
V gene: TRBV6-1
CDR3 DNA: TGTGCCAGCAGTGAGGGAATAGGGGCGTCCTACGAGCAGTACTTC
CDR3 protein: CASSEGIGASYEQYF

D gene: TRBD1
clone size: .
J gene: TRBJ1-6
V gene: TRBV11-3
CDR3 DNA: TGTGCCAGCAGCTTAGATCCTGGGACAGGGTATTCTTCACCCCTCCACTTT
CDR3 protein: CASSLDPGTGYSSPLHF

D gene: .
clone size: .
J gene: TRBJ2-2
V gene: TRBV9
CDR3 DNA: TGTGCCAGCAGGAGTGGGGGCAACACCGGGGAGCTGTTTTTT
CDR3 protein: CASRSGGNTGELFF

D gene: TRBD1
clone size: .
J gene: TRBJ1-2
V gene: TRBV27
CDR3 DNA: TGTGCCAGCAGTTTATCCCACAGGGGGCACGTTGGCTACACCTTC
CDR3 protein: CASSLSHRGHVGYTF

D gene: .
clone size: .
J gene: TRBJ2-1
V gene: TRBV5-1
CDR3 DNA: TGCGCCAGCAGCTCCGGACTGAACAATGAGCAGTTCTTC
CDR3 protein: CASSSGLNNEQFF

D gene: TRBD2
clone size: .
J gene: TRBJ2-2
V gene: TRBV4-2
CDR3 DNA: TGTGCCAGCAGCTTGAAAACTAGCGGGGGGGACGGGGAGCTGTTTTTT
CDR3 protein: CASSLKTSGGDGELFF

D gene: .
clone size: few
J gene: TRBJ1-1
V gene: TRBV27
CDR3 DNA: TGTGCCAGCAGCCCGGGGGGGGACACTGAAGCTTTCTTT
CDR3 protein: CASSPGGDTEAFF

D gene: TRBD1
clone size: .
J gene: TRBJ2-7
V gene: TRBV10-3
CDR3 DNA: TGTGCCATCAGTGGACAGGGGTACGAGCAGTACTTC
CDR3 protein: CAISGQGYEQYF

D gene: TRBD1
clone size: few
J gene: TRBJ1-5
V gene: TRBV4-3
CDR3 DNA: TGCGCCAGCAGCCAGGACAGGGAGGGCAATCAGCCCCAGCATTTT
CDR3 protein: CASSQDREGNQPQHF

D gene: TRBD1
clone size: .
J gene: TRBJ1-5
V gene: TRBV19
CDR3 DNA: TGTGCCAGTAGTATCTCCTCGGCAGGGGGCTTCAATCAGCCCCAGCATTTT
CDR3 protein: CASSISSAGGFNQPQHF

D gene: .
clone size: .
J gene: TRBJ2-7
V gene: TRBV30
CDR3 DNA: TGTGCCTGCAACAGGGTCCTTACCCCCTACGAGCAGTACTTC
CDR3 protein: CACNRVLTPYEQYF

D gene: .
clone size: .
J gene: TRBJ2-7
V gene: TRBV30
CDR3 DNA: TGTGCCTGGGGTGGAGGGCTTGGGTACGAGCAGTACTTC
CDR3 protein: CAWGGGLGYEQYF

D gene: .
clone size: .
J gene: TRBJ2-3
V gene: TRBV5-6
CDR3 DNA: TGTGCCAGCAGCTTGGGGGGACACATACAGCGTACGCAGTATTTT
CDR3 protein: CASSLGGHIQRTQYF

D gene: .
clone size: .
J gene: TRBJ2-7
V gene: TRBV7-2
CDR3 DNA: TGTGCCAGCAGCTTAGGCTTCTCCTACGAGCAGTACTTC
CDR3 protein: CASSLGFSYEQYF

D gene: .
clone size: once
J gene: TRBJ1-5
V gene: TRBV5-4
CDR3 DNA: TGTGCCAGCAGCGACTTTCGGGACCCCAATCAGCCCCAGCATTTT
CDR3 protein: CASSDFRDPNQPQHF

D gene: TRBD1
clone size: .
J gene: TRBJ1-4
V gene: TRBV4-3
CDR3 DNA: TGCGCCAGCAGCCCGACAGGGAATGAAAAACTGTTTTTT
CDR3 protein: CASSPTGNEKLFF

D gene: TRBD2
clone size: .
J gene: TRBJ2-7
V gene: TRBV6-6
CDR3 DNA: TGTGCCAGCAGTGGGACTAGCGGGGGTAGGTCCTACGAGCAGTACTTC
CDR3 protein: CASSGTSGGRSYEQYF

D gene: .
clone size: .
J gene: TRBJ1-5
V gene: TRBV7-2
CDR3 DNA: TGTGCCAGCAGCTTAGAGGCGAATAGCAATCAGCCCCAGCATTTT
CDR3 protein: CASSLEANSNQPQHF

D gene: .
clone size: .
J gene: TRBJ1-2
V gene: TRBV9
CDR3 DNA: TGTGCCAGCAAGAGGGGCTCGGATGGCTACACCTTC
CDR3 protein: CASKRGSDGYTF

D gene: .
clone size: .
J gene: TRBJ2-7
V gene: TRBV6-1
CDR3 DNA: TGTGCCAGCAGTGAAACTCGGCAGTACGAGCAGTACTTC
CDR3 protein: CASSETRQYEQYF

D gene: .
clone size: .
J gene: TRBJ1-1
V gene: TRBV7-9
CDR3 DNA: TGTGCCAGCAGCCCCATTTCAGGTGGAATGAACACTGAAGCTTTCTTT
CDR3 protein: CASSPISGGMNTEAFF

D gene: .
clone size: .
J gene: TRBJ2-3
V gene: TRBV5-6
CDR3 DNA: TGTGCCAGCAGTGCGGTGACCCCCGATACGCAGTATTTT
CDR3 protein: CASSAVTPDTQYF

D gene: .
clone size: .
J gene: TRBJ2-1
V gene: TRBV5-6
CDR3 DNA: TGTGCCAGCAGCCCTGGGTCCCCCAGAGGGGAGCAGTTCTTC
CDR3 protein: CASSPGSPRGEQFF

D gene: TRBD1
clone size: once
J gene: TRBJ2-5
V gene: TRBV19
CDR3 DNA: TGTGCCAGTAGTAAATATAACAGGGGCGATCGAGAGACCCAGTACTTC
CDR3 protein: CASSKYNRGDRETQYF

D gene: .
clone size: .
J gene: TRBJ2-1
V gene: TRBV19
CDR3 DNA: TGTGCCAGTAGTATAGATGGGCAGTTCCAGTTCTTC
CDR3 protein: CASSIDGQFQFF

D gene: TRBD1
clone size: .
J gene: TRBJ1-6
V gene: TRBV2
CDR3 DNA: TGTGCCAGCAGTGAACCCCCTAGACAGGGCACAAATTCACCCCTCCACTTT
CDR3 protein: CASSEPPRQGTNSPLHF

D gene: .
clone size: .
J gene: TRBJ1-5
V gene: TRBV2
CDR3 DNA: TGTGCCAGCAGTGACCGACAGGGCAATCAGCCCCAGCATTTT
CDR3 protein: CASSDRQGNQPQHF

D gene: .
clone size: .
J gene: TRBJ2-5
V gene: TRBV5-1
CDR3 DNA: TGCGCCAGCAGCTTGGTAGGGGGCCAAGAGACCCAGTACTTC
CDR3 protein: CASSLVGGQETQYF

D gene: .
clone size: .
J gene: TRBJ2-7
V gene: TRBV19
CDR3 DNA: TGTGCCAGTACCAATGGGGGGACGGGCGAGCAGTACTTC
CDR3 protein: CASTNGGTGEQYF

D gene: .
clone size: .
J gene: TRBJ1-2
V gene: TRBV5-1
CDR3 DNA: TGCGCCAGCAGCTTAAAACAGGGTAGTGGCTACACCTTC
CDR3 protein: CASSLKQGSGYTF

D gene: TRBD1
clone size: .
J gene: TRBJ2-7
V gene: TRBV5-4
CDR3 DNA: TGTGCCAGCAGCTTGGCTGGACAGGGGTACGAGCAGTACTTC
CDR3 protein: CASSLAGQGYEQYF

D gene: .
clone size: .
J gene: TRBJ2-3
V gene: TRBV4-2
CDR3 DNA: TGTGCCAGCAGCCCCCTAGGGGGAAAGGGCGATACGCAGTATTTT
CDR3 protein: CASSPLGGKGDTQYF

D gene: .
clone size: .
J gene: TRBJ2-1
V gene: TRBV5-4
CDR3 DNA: TGCGCCAGCAGCCAAGCTAAGGCTGAGCAGTTCTTC
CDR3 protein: CASSQAKAEQFF

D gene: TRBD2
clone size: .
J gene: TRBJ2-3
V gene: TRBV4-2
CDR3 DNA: TGTGCCAGCAGCCAAGATGTGGCGGGAGGGAGTTATACGCAGTATTTT
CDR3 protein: CASSQDVAGGSYTQYF

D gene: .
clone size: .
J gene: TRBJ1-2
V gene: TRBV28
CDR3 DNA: TGTGCCAGCAGTCCCTCCGGGACAACGTATGGCTACACCTTC
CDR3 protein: CASSPSGTTYGYTF